This T cell receptor (beta chain) emerged from a study of a mutant IDH1 vaccine in newly diagnosed glioma. Across the study: Those enrolled had earlier been treated with radiotherapy, temozolomide, or both, mostly both. V12 occurred at week 35 and V13 at week 47. Study-level findings and limits: Overall, more than 85% of patients had vaccine-induced immune responses.

Germline V gene lookup returns CDR1 SGDLS and CDR2 YYNGEE. The CDR3 length is 16 residues. V dropped 0 bases and J dropped 2 bases, with 12 bases sitting between them. Time point noted: week 35, safety follow-up. Each dose of the vaccine consisted of 300 ug of mutant IDH1 20-mer peptide, with topical imiquimod. Each of the donors came in with new WHO grade 3 or 4 astrocytomas that were IDH1-mutant and ATRX-lost. Worth noting for this clone: Its antigen is as yet unknown.

The table came from immunoSEQ multiplex PCR; TCRdb's copy has only in-frame clones and leaves some out. The sample yields some 30,000 clones, almost 80% seen once. This material consisted of PBMCs, taken from a glioma patient whose treatment included an IDH1 peptide vaccine. The source of this sequence is a woman aged 30 to 39 with glioma. Some clones in this sample may be carry-over from other donors' samples. The chain uses TRBV9 and TRBJ1-3; D may be TRBD1 (5 bases). The DNA for the CDR3 is TGTGCCAGCAGCGTAGGAGGAGCAGGGACTGGAAACACCATATATTTT. It codes for CASSVGGAGTGNTIYF.